These 17 T cell receptor beta chains were sequenced from one sample in a study of monozygotic twins with cystic fibrosis. The protocol was immunoSEQ multiplex PCR, while the TCRdb copy is restricted to in-frame clones and leaves out a portion. The top ten clones hold 0.85% to 1.2% of a sample with some 15,000 clones, roughly 84% of them seen once. The source material was blood. The origin of the receptors is a boy aged 5-17 years with cystic fibrosis.

CDR3 residues: CASSGGDRSEKLFF. Here the CDR3 DNA reads TGTGCCAGCAGCGGGGGGGACAGGAGCGAAAAACTGTTTTTT. The chain carries TRBV7-2 and TRBJ1-4, with 8 bases lining up with TRBD1. The germline V gene has CDR1 SGHTA and CDR2 FQGNSA. V lost 5 bases and J lost 8; bases outside the gene matches: 7. The CDR3 consists of 14 residues.

The V and J genes are TRBV30 and TRBJ1-1, with unresolved D. The V gene's germline CDR1 is GTSNPN and CDR2 SVGIG (reference sequence). The CDR3 loop spans 13 amino acids. The germline V and J ends were trimmed by 0 bases and 2 bases, with 7 bases remaining between them. CDR3 DNA sequence: TGTGCCTGGAGTGTTACGGCAAACACTGAAGCTTTCTTT. Protein: CAWSVTANTEAFF.

The chain links TRBV6-1 to TRBJ1-5; 8 nucleotides match TRBD1. Losses at the gene ends were 6 bases for V and 6 bases for J; bases not matched to a gene: 10. CDR1 MNHNS and CDR2 SASEGT come from the germline V gene. This CDR3 spans 15 amino acids. The CDR3 bases are TGTGCCAGCAGAGGACTAGGACAGGGAGGTCAGCCCCAGCATTTT. Translated, it gives CASRGLGQGGQPQHF.

The DNA of the CDR3 is TGTGCCAGCTCACCCACACCAACTAATGAAAAACTGTTTTTT. This codes for CASSPTPTNEKLFF. V gene TRBV18 combines with J gene TRBJ1-4; D remains unclear. This CDR3 spans 14 amino acids. CDR1 is KGHSH and CDR2 is LQKENI in the germline V gene. The ends were cut back, 3 bases at V and 0 bases at J, with 5 bases in the middle. Full variable domain (remainder filled in from reference TRBV18 and TRBJ1-4): NAGVMQNPRHLVRRRGQEARLRCSPMKGHSHVYWYRQLPEEGLKFMVYLQKENIIDESGMPKERFSAEFPKEGPSILRIQQVVRGDSAAYFCASSPTPTNEKLFFGSGTQLSVL.

A few counts support this clone. The J gene is TRBJ1-2, the V gene TRBV10-1; 7 bases fit TRBD1. After removal of 2 bases from V and 4 bases from J, the junction contained 1 base not matched to a gene. The CDR3 is 13 amino acids. Germline V lookup: CDR1 WNHNN, CDR2 SYGVQD (reference sequence). The CDR3, as DNA: TGCGCCAGCAGTGAGGACAGGGTCTATGGCTACACCTTC. Protein: CASSEDRVYGYTF.

The gene calls are TRBV30 and TRBJ2-5; 8 bases match TRBD1. Germline values: CDR1 GTSNPN, CDR2 SVGIG (reference sequence). The CDR3 is 13 amino acids. The junction had 2 bases not matched to a gene; V was cut back by 5 bases and J by 0 bases. This CDR3 reads CAWSDRDQETQYF. DNA for the CDR3: TGTGCCTGGTCGGACAGGGACCAAGAGACCCAGTACTTC. The complete variable domain, with remaining parts taken from reference TRBV30 and TRBJ2-5, reads SQTIHQWPATLVQPVGSPLSLECTVEGTSNPNLYWYRQAAGRGLQLLFYSVGIGQISSEVPQNLSASRPQDRQFILSSKKLLLSDSGFYLCAWSDRDQETQYFGPGTRLLVL.

The V call is TRBV27, the J call TRBJ2-3, with TRBD2 identical over 8 bases. Germline V gene data show CDR1 as MNHEY and CDR2 as SMNVEV (reference sequence). This CDR3 is built from 16 residues. J gave up 2 bases and V 4 bases, and 8 bases lay outside the gene matches. CDR3 nucleotide sequence: TGTGCCAGCAGTTACCGATCGGGGGGGTTCACAGATACGCAGTATTTT. This sequence encodes CASSYRSGGFTDTQYF.

The rearrangement uses TRBV30 and TRBJ1-4, with D perhaps TRBD1 (5 bases). Between the trimmed V and J ends, which lost 8 bases and 2 bases, there was a span of 21 bases. Germline V gene lookup returns CDR1 GTSNPN and CDR2 SVGIG (reference sequence). This CDR3 spans 16 amino acids. The CDR3 loop is CAGGGGPRGTNEKLFF. The DNA for the CDR3 is TGTGCCGGGGGGGGAGGTCCCCGAGGGACTAATGAAAAACTGTTTTTT.

The rearrangement joins TRBV29-1 to TRBJ2-1; D is perhaps TRBD1 or TRBD2 (6 bases each). This CDR3 has 14 amino acids. V was shortened by 7 bases and J by 2 bases, with 15 bases between the two germline ends. Germline V gene sequence: CDR1 SQVTM, CDR2 ANQGSEA. CDR3 residues: CSAERGAAYNEQFF. Here the CDR3 DNA reads TGCAGCGCGGAAAGGGGGGCGGCCTACAATGAGCAGTTCTTC.

This clone was counted between two and nine times. V and J are TRBV4-1 and TRBJ1-2; possibly TRBD1 for D (6 bases). The length of the CDR3 is 17 residues. V was shortened by 6 bases and J by 0 bases, with 20 bases between the two germline ends. Per the germline V gene, CDR1 is MGHRA and CDR2 is YSYEKL. CDR3 in amino acids: CASRLTRATGTNYGYTF. The CDR3 DNA sequence: TGCGCCAGCAGGCTAACTAGAGCCACAGGGACTAACTATGGCTACACCTTC.

The V and J genes are TRBV6-1 and TRBJ1-2; D unresolved. V lost 6 bases and J 7 bases, leaving 6 bases between the germline ends. This CDR3 is 10 amino acids long. The germline V gene has CDR1 MNHNS and CDR2 SASEGT. The DNA of the CDR3 is TGTGCCAGCAGAGCCGGTGGCTACACCTTC. Translating it yields CASRAGGYTF.

This chain connects TRBV7-8 to TRBJ1-6, with D perhaps matching TRBD1 (5 bases). Trimming removed 3 bases from V and 12 bases from J, with 15 bases in between. Germline V gene sequence: CDR1 SGHVS, CDR2 FQNEAQ. CDR3 length: 14 amino acids. CDR3 sequence reads: CASSFGPSQGPLHF. CDR3 sequence (DNA): TGTGCCAGCAGCTTCGGACCCTCCCAGGGACCCCTCCACTTT. Full variable domain (outside the CDR3, taken from reference TRBV7-8 and TRBJ1-6): GAGVSQSPRYKVAKRGQDVALRCDPISGHVSLFWYQQALGQGPEFLTYFQNEAQLDKSGLPSDRFFAERPEGSVSTLKIQRTQQEDSAVYLCASSFGPSQGPLHFGNGTRLTVT.

The chain links TRBV7-8 to TRBJ1-4, with D unclear. V lost 3 bases and J 7 bases, leaving 9 bases between the germline ends. The CDR3 runs 13 residues. Germline CDR1 reads SGHVS; CDR2 reads FQNEAQ. The CDR3 loop is CASSFSLVEKLFF. As DNA, the CDR3 is TGTGCCAGCAGCTTTAGCTTGGTTGAAAAACTGTTTTTT.

This clone was found once. The chain carries TRBV9 and TRBJ2-7; TRBD1 agrees at 7 bases. V lost 0 bases to trimming and J lost 2 bases; unmatched junction nucleotides: 5. CDR1 and CDR2 (germline): SGDLS, YYNGEE. The CDR3 totals 15 residues. The CDR3 loop reads CASSVGTGVTYEQYF. The CDR3 DNA follows: TGTGCCAGCAGCGTAGGAACAGGGGTAACCTACGAGCAGTACTTC.

This chain links TRBV21-1 with TRBJ1-2. TRBV21-1 is noted as a pseudogene. This CDR3 is built from 13 residues. CDR3 loop: CASSSRPDYGYTF. CDR3 coding DNA: TGTGCCAGCAGCTCACGGCCCGACTATGGCTACACCTTC.

This chain connects TRBV5-8 to TRBJ1-1; tentatively, D is TRBD1 (6 bases). Germline CDR1 is SGHTS and CDR2 is YDEGEE. Trimming cost V 2 bases and J 9 bases, with 17 bases left between them. The CDR3 has 14 amino acids. The CDR3 DNA reads TGTGCCAGCAGCTTCCAAACAGGGAACCCAAAAGCTTTCTTT. Protein product: CASSFQTGNPKAFF.

V usage is TRBV30 and J usage is TRBJ1-2, with D unresolved. The V gene's germline CDR1 is GTSNPN and CDR2 SVGIG (reference sequence). Deletions cut 0 bases from V and 5 bases from J, with 13 bases between. The CDR3 has 14 amino acids. The chain's CDR3 is CAWSVPGYIYGYTF. CDR3 bases: TGTGCCTGGAGTGTACCGGGCTATATTTATGGCTACACCTTC.